The rows below give T cell receptor beta chains drawn from one sample of a study of cytomegalovirus exposure and HLA in healthy donors. Assay: immunoSEQ multiplex PCR; the TCRdb copy retains only in-frame clones and omits some. The profile shows 85,000 to 130,000 clones, approximately 80% of them singletons. Sequenced sample: PBMCs. The receptors originated from a woman aged 18-29 years in good health and CMV-seropositive. Both conserved end residues are part of each CDR3. The D gene is left open where the match is weak. The size entry is marked missing in some rows and otherwise reads once, few, many or a size class.

v_gene	abundance	j_gene	d_gene	CDR3aa	CDR3nt
TRBV27	once	TRBJ1-6	.	CASTLTSTNSPLHF	TGTGCCAGCACCCTTACCTCCACAAATTCACCCCTCCACTTT
TRBV5-5	.	TRBJ2-7	TRBD2	CASSPGLAGDGIAYEQYF	TGTGCCAGCAGCCCGGGACTAGCGGGAGACGGGATCGCCTACGAGCAGTACTTC
TRBV30	.	TRBJ2-7	TRBD2	CAWSSGLAGSYEQYF	TGTGCCTGGAGTTCCGGACTAGCGGGGTCCTACGAGCAGTACTTC
TRBV28	once	TRBJ2-7	.	CASREWDFRTYEQYF	TGTGCCAGCAGAGAGTGGGACTTCAGAACCTACGAGCAGTACTTC
TRBV7-3	few	TRBJ2-5	TRBD2	CASSLSPAGGPQYF	TGTGCCAGCAGCCTTTCACCCGCGGGAGGGCCTCAGTACTTC
TRBV28	.	TRBJ2-1	TRBD2	CASSLGGRAEGEQFF	TGTGCCAGCAGTTTAGGAGGGAGGGCCGAGGGTGAGCAGTTCTTC
TRBV6-1	few	TRBJ2-5	.	CASSVIPGAQETQYF	TGTGCCAGCAGTGTGATCCCGGGAGCCCAAGAGACCCAGTACTTC
TRBV7-9	.	TRBJ1-4	.	CASSGGNEKLFF	TGTGCCAGCAGCGGCGGGAATGAAAAACTGTTTTTT
TRBV5-6	.	TRBJ2-3	TRBD2	CASSLRASGSTDTQYF	TGTGCCAGCAGCTTGCGGGCTAGCGGGAGCACAGATACGCAGTATTTT
TRBV7-3	.	TRBJ2-3	.	CASSSGLSASTDTQYF	TGTGCCAGCAGCTCGGGACTTTCGGCTAGCACAGATACGCAGTATTTT
TRBV2	.	TRBJ2-5	TRBD2	CASGGLAGIQETQYF	TGTGCCAGCGGGGGACTAGCGGGAATACAAGAGACCCAGTACTTC
TRBV5-6	few	TRBJ1-2	TRBD1	CASSPGQGSYGYTF	TGTGCCAGCAGCCCGGGACAGGGGAGTTATGGCTACACCTTC
TRBV4-1	.	TRBJ2-3	TRBD2	CASSRGLAGGPSTDTQYF	TGCGCCAGCAGCCGAGGACTAGCGGGAGGGCCTAGCACAGATACGCAGTATTTT
TRBV7-9	.	TRBJ1-1	TRBD1	CASSPGTGGIWAEAFF	TGTGCCAGCAGCCCCGGGACAGGGGGCATTTGGGCTGAAGCTTTCTTT
TRBV4-1	.	TRBJ2-3	.	CASSQFAEEDTQYF	TGCGCCAGCAGCCAATTTGCGGAGGAAGATACGCAGTATTTT
TRBV10-3	.	TRBJ1-5	.	CATGNSNQPQHF	TGTGCGACAGGTAATAGCAATCAGCCCCAGCATTTT
TRBV2	.	TRBJ1-4	TRBD1	CASSGQTTNEKLFF	TGTGCCAGCTCGGGACAGACAACTAATGAAAAACTGTTTTTT
TRBV6-6	.	TRBJ2-7	.	CASSYSGAQDEQYF	TGTGCCAGCAGTTACTCTGGGGCGCAGGACGAGCAGTACTTC
TRBV28	.	TRBJ1-1	TRBD1	CASSPPGTANTEAFF	TGTGCCAGCAGTCCGCCCGGGACAGCGAACACTGAAGCTTTCTTT
TRBV19	.	TRBJ1-5	.	CASSIVDRSNQPQHF	TGTGCCAGTAGTATAGTAGACAGAAGCAATCAGCCCCAGCATTTT
TRBV30	.	TRBJ1-4	TRBD1	CAWSDPGGGEKLFF	TGTGCCTGGAGTGATCCAGGGGGCGGTGAAAAACTGTTTTTT
TRBV5-1	once	TRBJ1-3	TRBD1	CASSLTGATGNTIYF	TGCGCCAGCAGCCTAACAGGGGCGACTGGAAACACCATATATTTT
TRBV4-1	.	TRBJ2-1	TRBD2	CASSRSSREVFF	TGCGCCAGCAGCCGCTCATCGCGGGAGGTGTTCTTC
TRBV28	.	TRBJ1-5	.	CASSPRVPNQPQHF	TGTGCCAGCAGCCCCCGGGTGCCCAATCAGCCCCAGCATTTT
TRBV28	.	TRBJ2-5	TRBD2	CASSRRLAGPQETQYF	TGTGCCAGCAGTCGGAGACTAGCGGGACCCCAAGAGACCCAGTACTTC
TRBV2	.	TRBJ2-7	TRBD1	CASSEGQGRDEQYF	TGTGCCAGCAGTGAGGGACAGGGTCGGGACGAGCAGTACTTC
TRBV30	.	TRBJ2-2	.	CAWMRRQPLTGELFF	TGTGCCTGGATGAGGCGACAGCCCCTCACCGGGGAGCTGTTTTTT
TRBV5-6	.	TRBJ2-5	TRBD2	CASSEQLAGGETQYF	TGTGCCAGCAGCGAACAGCTAGCGGGAGGGGAGACCCAGTACTTC
TRBV30	.	TRBJ2-1	TRBD2	CAWSLPGTSGSEQFF	TGTGCCTGGAGTCTACCCGGGACTAGCGGGAGTGAGCAGTTCTTC
TRBV29-1	once	TRBJ1-4	.	CSVYAGGEKLFF	TGCAGCGTTTACGCCGGGGGTGAAAAACTGTTTTTT
TRBV13	.	TRBJ2-1	.	CASSPSNRGTHNEQFF	TGTGCCAGCAGTCCTTCTAATCGCGGGACCCACAATGAGCAGTTCTTC
TRBV25-1	few	TRBJ1-1	.	CASSLQLNTEAFF	TGTGCCAGCAGTCTACAGCTGAACACTGAAGCTTTCTTT
TRBV4-1	.	TRBJ2-7	.	CASSQDRGPYEQYF	TGCGCCAGCAGCCAAGATAGGGGCCCCTACGAGCAGTACTTC
TRBV28	.	TRBJ1-5	.	CASSSIKRGNQPQHF	TGTGCCAGCAGTTCGATAAAGCGGGGCAATCAGCCCCAGCATTTT
TRBV28	few	TRBJ1-1	.	CASSNMGGGAFF	TGTGCCAGCAGTAACATGGGGGGAGGAGCTTTCTTT
TRBV6-1	.	TRBJ1-5	.	CASSEDRVNQPQHF	TGTGCCAGCAGTGAGGACAGAGTAAATCAGCCCCAGCATTTT
TRBV29-1	.	TRBJ1-1	.	CSVEQGIAEAFF	TGCAGCGTGGAACAGGGAATCGCTGAAGCTTTCTTT
TRBV6-5	.	TRBJ2-2	.	CASSPVNTGELFF	TGTGCCAGCAGTCCAGTTAACACCGGGGAGCTGTTTTTT
TRBV28	.	TRBJ1-1	.	CASSSPGRVSTEAFF	TGTGCCAGCAGTTCCCCTGGGCGGGTATCTACTGAAGCTTTCTTT
TRBV11-3	.	TRBJ1-2	TRBD1	CASSLGQGANGYTF	TGTGCCAGCAGCTTAGGCCAGGGGGCAAATGGCTACACCTTC
TRBV28	.	TRBJ1-5	.	CASSSEALGNQPQHF	TGTGCCAGCAGTTCGGAGGCCTTGGGCAATCAGCCCCAGCATTTT
TRBV19	.	TRBJ1-4	.	CASSIIPGPLNEKLFF	TGTGCCAGTAGTATTATACCAGGGCCCCTGAATGAAAAACTGTTTTTT
TRBV5-5	.	TRBJ2-1	.	CASSVLFEQFF	TGTGCCAGCAGCGTTTTATTTGAGCAGTTCTTC
TRBV18	.	TRBJ2-7	.	CASSPPTGMVYEQYF	TGTGCCAGCTCACCTCCCACCGGGATGGTCTACGAGCAGTACTTC
TRBV9	.	TRBJ2-5	TRBD2	CASSGASGGYQETQYF	TGTGCCAGCAGCGGGGCTAGCGGGGGGTACCAAGAGACCCAGTACTTC
TRBV7-3	.	TRBJ2-1	TRBD1	CASSLMGATGDEQFF	TGTGCCAGCAGCTTAATGGGGGCGACAGGGGATGAGCAGTTCTTC
TRBV11-2	.	TRBJ1-5	TRBD1	CASSLGQNQPQHF	TGTGCCAGCAGCCTGGGACAGAATCAGCCCCAGCATTTT
TRBV28	.	TRBJ1-5	.	CASSLAGWDQPQHF	TGTGCCAGCAGTTTAGCGGGTTGGGATCAGCCCCAGCATTTT
TRBV7-2	.	TRBJ2-5	.	CASSNWAGETQYF	TGTGCCAGCTCAAACTGGGCCGGAGAGACCCAGTACTTC
TRBV28	.	TRBJ2-2	.	CASSPGQRQGILTGELFF	TGTGCCAGCAGTCCCGGACAGCGCCAAGGGATACTAACCGGGGAGCTGTTTTTT
TRBV2	.	TRBJ2-1	TRBD2	CASSWTSANNEQFF	TGTGCCAGCAGTTGGACTAGCGCTAACAATGAGCAGTTCTTC
TRBV5-1	.	TRBJ1-1	TRBD1	CASSGTGGAPVNTEAFF	TGCGCCAGCAGCGGGACAGGGGGCGCCCCCGTGAACACTGAAGCTTTCTTT
TRBV2	.	TRBJ1-5	.	CASKGGLTYSNQPQHF	TGTGCCAGCAAGGGGGGGCTCACCTATAGCAATCAGCCCCAGCATTTT
TRBV30	.	TRBJ2-2	TRBD2	CAWSGLAGTGELFF	TGTGCCTGGAGTGGTCTAGCGGGCACCGGGGAGCTGTTTTTT
TRBV29-1	.	TRBJ2-7	.	CSVVPQLGYEQYF	TGCAGCGTTGTACCCCAACTCGGGTACGAGCAGTACTTC
TRBV6-5	few	TRBJ2-1	TRBD1	CASKPGQLTYNEQFF	TGTGCCAGCAAGCCGGGACAGCTGACCTACAATGAGCAGTTCTTC
TRBV6-5	.	TRBJ2-3	.	CASSYFPFTDTQYF	TGTGCCAGCAGTTACTTCCCCTTCACAGATACGCAGTATTTT
TRBV11-3	.	TRBJ2-2	TRBD2	CASQTSGSTGELFF	TGTGCCAGCCAGACTAGCGGGAGCACCGGGGAGCTGTTTTTT
TRBV11-3	few	TRBJ2-5	TRBD2	CASSLRLAGDRETQYF	TGTGCCAGCAGCTTAAGACTAGCGGGAGATCGAGAGACCCAGTACTTC